These 32 T cell receptor beta chains share one sample of origin, sequenced in a study of CD8 T cells in Susac syndrome. RNA was extracted with the RNeasy kit, and a quantity of about 0.5 to 1 ug was reverse transcribed using random hexamers. TCRdb called the immunoSEQ multiplex PCR reads again in MiXCR, with one record for every CDR3 protein. Of 150,000 to 200,000 distinct CDR3 sequences in the sample, approximately 92% were seen once. Sequenced input: CD4+ T cells from PBMCs. These receptors all stem from a human donor in good health.

The chain employs TRBV5-1 and TRBJ2-5, with TRBD1 identical over 12 bases. CDR3 length: 14 residues. V trimming: 8 bases; J trimming: 4 bases; junction bases outside the gene matches: 6. Germline V gene sequence: CDR1 SGHRS, CDR2 YFSETQ. The CDR3 sequence: CASSGTGGLETQYF. The CDR3 DNA follows: TGCGCCAGTTCCGGGACAGGGGGCCTAGAGACCCAGTACTTC.

The chain's CDR3 is CSARVPSGEPLAKNIQYF. The CDR3 region has the DNA TGCAGTGCTAGAGTGCCTAGCGGGGAGCCTCTAGCCAAAAACATTCAGTACTTC. The rearrangement joins TRBV20-1 to TRBJ2-4, with 9 bases that match TRBD2. Germline lookup yields CDR1 DFQATT and CDR2 SNEGSKA (reference sequence). The CDR3 totals 18 residues. Losses at the gene ends were 1 base for V and 0 bases for J; bases not matched to a gene: 10.

The chain links TRBV12-3 or TRBV12-4 to TRBJ1-1; 9 bases map to TRBD1. This CDR3 is 14 amino acids long. V lost 3 bases to trimming and J lost 5 bases; unmatched junction nucleotides: 4. The CDR3 nucleotides read TGTGCCAGCAGTTTGACAGGGGGAAGAACTGAAGCTTTCTTT. The encoded protein is CASSLTGGRTEAFF.

The chain couples TRBV4-1 to TRBJ2-3; 10 nucleotides agree with TRBD2. The CDR3 extends over 17 amino acids. Unmatched junction bases numbered 9, after V lost 0 bases and J lost 6 bases. Looked up from germline, CDR1 is MGHRA and CDR2 is YSYEKL. CDR3 nucleotide sequence: TGCGCCAGCAGCCAAGATGGGAGCGGGGGGGGCTTGGATACGCAGTATTTT. Translating gives CASSQDGSGGGLDTQYF.

The chain joins TRBV10-3 to TRBJ1-6; D not resolved. The germline gives CDR1 ENHRY, CDR2 SYGVKD. V was clipped by 4 bases and J by 13 bases, with 17 bases between them. This CDR3 spans 14 amino acids. CDR3 sequence reads: CAISARQATSPLHF. CDR3 DNA: TGTGCCATCAGTGCGAGGCAGGCGACTTCGCCCCTCCACTTT.

The chain recombines TRBV6-6 with TRBJ1-5; TRBD1 matches at 9 bases. The germline gives CDR1 MNHNY, CDR2 SVGAGI (reference sequence). Losses at the gene ends were 4 bases for V and 4 bases for J; bases not matched to a gene: 2. The length of the CDR3 is 14 residues. The CDR3 is CASSWDRANQPQHF. In DNA, the CDR3 is TGTGCCAGCAGTTGGGACAGGGCTAATCAGCCCCAGCATTTT.

This rearrangement joins TRBV3-1 to TRBJ2-3; D is ambiguous. The CDR3 is 14 residues long. The V gene's germline CDR1 is LGHDT and CDR2 YNNKEL (reference sequence). The V end was cut by 3 bases, the J end by 3 bases, with 10 bases between. The CDR3 nucleotides read TGTGCCAGCAGCCAGACGTTTAGTACAGATACGCAGTATTTT. This translates into CASSQTFSTDTQYF.

The genes are TRBV19 and TRBJ1-2; no firm D call. With 0 bases removed from V and 5 bases from J, the gap between germline ends came to 7 bases. Germline CDR1 is LNHDA and CDR2 is SQIVND (reference sequence). The CDR3 runs to 13 residues. The chain's CDR3 is CASSIDPRYGYTF. In DNA form, the CDR3 reads TGTGCCAGTAGTATAGACCCGAGGTATGGCTACACCTTC.

This clonotype was counted once. The chain combines TRBV12-3 or TRBV12-4 with TRBJ2-2, with 9 bases that match TRBD1. The CDR3 is 15 amino acids. V lost 6 bases and J lost 0; bases outside the gene matches: 2. CDR3 region: CASSTGGANTGELFF. For the CDR3, the DNA is TGTGCCAGCAGCACAGGGGGCGCGAACACCGGGGAGCTGTTTTTT.

This chain links TRBV7-2 with TRBJ2-1; 9 bases align to TRBD2. The CDR3 totals 16 residues. Germline assignment: CDR1 SGHTA and CDR2 FQGNSA. The V and J ends lost 0 bases and 4 bases, in that order; junction bases with no gene match: 4. The CDR3, as DNA: TGTGCCAGCAGCTTAGCAGCCAGCGGGGGGTACAATGAGCAGTTCTTC. Translated, it gives CASSLAASGGYNEQFF.

The CDR3, as DNA: TGTGCCAGCAGCAGACTCTTGACGGAGGACGAGCAGTTCTTC. Translating gives CASSRLLTEDEQFF. The chain recombines TRBV6-1 with TRBJ2-1, with D possibly being TRBD2 (5 bases). The CDR3 has 14 amino acids. V was shortened by 6 bases and J by 10 bases, with 19 bases between the two germline ends. CDR1 and CDR2 (germline): MNHNS, SASEGT.

The chain links TRBV7-6 to TRBJ2-5, with 7 bases fitting TRBD2. Per the germline V gene, CDR1 is SGHVS and CDR2 is FNYEAQ. With 4 bases clipped from V and 4 bases from J, the junction kept 15 bases outside the gene matches. This CDR3 region has 17 residues. The CDR3 protein is CASSSPLVERGPETQYF. Written as DNA, the CDR3 is TGTGCCAGCAGCTCCCCCTTAGTTGAGCGGGGCCCAGAGACCCAGTACTTC.

The chain employs TRBV20-1 and TRBJ1-3, with D unclear. Trimming stripped 4 bases from V and 2 bases from J, with 3 bases between. Germline lookup yields CDR1 DFQATT and CDR2 SNEGSKA (reference sequence). CDR3 length equals 11 residues. CDR3 loop: CSAKTGNTIYF. For the CDR3, the DNA is TGCAGTGCTAAAACTGGAAACACCATATATTTT.

This chain connects TRBV7-9 to TRBJ2-7; 7 nucleotides match TRBD1. After removal of 7 bases from V and 7 bases from J, the junction contained 16 bases not matched to a gene. Per germline, CDR1 SEHNR and CDR2 FQNEAQ (reference sequence). The CDR3 is 15 residues long. The CDR3 DNA reads TGTGCCAGCACACCTATCGGGACAGAGGGTAGGGAGCAGTACTTC. Its translation: CASTPIGTEGREQYF. Full variable domain (outside the CDR3, taken from reference TRBV7-9 and TRBJ2-7): DTGVSQNPRHKITKRGQNVTFRCDPISEHNRLYWYRQTLGQGPEFLTYFQNEAQLEKSRLLSDRFSAERPKGSFSTLEIQRTEQGDSAMYLCASTPIGTEGREQYFGPGTRLTVT.

The chain uses TRBV20-1 and TRBJ2-5; 7 nucleotides align to TRBD1. The ends lost 5 bases at V and 2 bases at J; junction bases unmatched: 8. The CDR3 has 14 amino acids. Germline assignment: CDR1 DFQATT and CDR2 SNEGSKA (reference sequence). For the CDR3, the DNA is TGCAGTGCTGTAAGGGGACAGTCTCAAGAGACCCAGTACTTC. Its protein is CSAVRGQSQETQYF.

The J gene is TRBJ2-1, the V gene TRBV7-8; 7 bases match TRBD1. The CDR3 totals 15 residues. V was clipped by 6 bases and J by 0 bases; unmatched bases: 5. Germline loops: CDR1 SGHVS, CDR2 FQNEAQ. CDR3 nucleotides: TGTGCCAGCAGTTTACAGGGGAGCTCCTACAATGAGCAGTTCTTC. As protein: CASSLQGSSYNEQFF.

The rearrangement links TRBV3-1 to TRBJ2-7; tentatively, D is TRBD1 or TRBD2 (5 bases each). Trimming pared 5 bases from V and 5 bases from J, leaving 16 bases between. The CDR3 covers 14 residues. Germline V CDR1 and CDR2: LGHDT, YNNKEL (reference sequence). This chain's CDR3 is CASSYGVWGNEQYF. The CDR3 nucleotides are TGTGCCAGCAGCTACGGGGTGTGGGGCAACGAGCAGTACTTC.

The chain is built from TRBV4-1 and TRBJ2-1, with 9 nucleotides matching TRBD2. CDR1 MGHRA and CDR2 YSYEKL come from the germline V gene. This CDR3 has 15 amino acids. The J segment lost 6 bases and the V segment lost 2 bases, leaving 5 bases of the junction unmatched. CDR3 coding DNA: TGCGCCAGCAGCCAAATTCTAGCGGGGCTCAATGAGCAGTTCTTC. It encodes CASSQILAGLNEQFF.

The CDR3 loop is CASSRGGPGSNQPQHF. DNA of the CDR3: TGTGCCAGCAGCCGAGGGGGTCCGGGCAGCAATCAGCCCCAGCATTTT. The chain uses TRBV6-1 and TRBJ1-5; possibly TRBD1 for D (6 bases). Between the trimmed V and J ends, which lost 6 bases and 1 base, there was a span of 16 bases. The CDR3 runs to 16 residues. Germline CDR1 MNHNS, CDR2 SASEGT.

V and J are TRBV12-3 or TRBV12-4 and TRBJ1-1, with D perhaps matching TRBD1 (6 bases). This CDR3 spans 12 amino acids. The ends were cut back, 7 bases at V and 6 bases at J, with 12 bases in the middle. CDR3: CASTQGYAEAFF. The CDR3 DNA is TGTGCCAGCACACAGGGTTACGCTGAAGCTTTCTTT.

This clonotype was observed a single time. The genes are TRBV23-1 and TRBJ1-5; 8 bases agree with TRBD1. TRBV23-1 falls under the ORF class, with uncertain function. The V segment lost 0 bases and the J segment 6 bases; nucleotides outside the gene matches: 10. The length of the CDR3 is 17 residues. CDR3 sequence: CASSQSVPDRGGQPQHF. CDR3 in DNA: TGCGCCAGCAGTCAATCGGTTCCAGACAGGGGAGGTCAGCCCCAGCATTTT.

J is TRBJ2-5 and V is TRBV7-2; 8 bases are a match to TRBD1. The trim removed 5 bases at V and 5 bases at J, leaving 13 bases unmatched. Germline V gives CDR1 SGHTA, CDR2 FQGNSA. The CDR3 has 16 residues. The CDR3 here is CASSLGQGRVGETQYF. Here the CDR3 DNA reads TGTGCCAGCAGCCTAGGACAGGGTCGAGTGGGGGAGACCCAGTACTTC. Looking up the rest from reference TRBV7-2 and TRBJ2-5 gives the full variable domain: GAGVSQSPSNKVTEKGKDVELRCDPISGHTALYWYRQSLGQGLEFLIYFQGNSAPDKSGLPSDRFSAERTGGSVSTLTIQRTQQEDSAVYLCASSLGQGRVGETQYFGPGTRLLVL.

The chain recombines TRBV12-3 or TRBV12-4 with TRBJ2-7; 8 nucleotides line up with TRBD1. V shed 5 bases, J shed 6 bases, and the junction held 9 bases outside the gene matches. The CDR3 is 14 residues long. The CDR3 DNA is TGTGCCAGCAGTCCAAGCGACAGGGGTTCCGAGCAGTACTTC. Its protein product is CASSPSDRGSEQYF.

About this clonotype itself: One end of the junction fails to match germline, which may point to a read error. The rearrangement joins TRBV9 to TRBJ1-2; no firm D call. The CDR3 is made up of 14 amino acids. Looked up from germline, CDR1 is SGDLS and CDR2 is YYNGEE. This chain's CDR3 is CASSVAEFNYSYTF. The DNA for the CDR3 is TGTGCCAGCAGCGTAGCAGAATTTAACTATAGCTACACCTTC.

The table lists this clonotype with a count of one. The V gene is TRBV14, the J gene TRBJ2-7; D is uncertain. Between the trimmed V and J ends, which lost 3 bases and 6 bases, there was a span of 6 bases. CDR1 is SGHDN, CDR2 FVKESK, per germline. The CDR3 has 11 amino acids. The CDR3 protein is CASSQGSEQYF. CDR3 bases: TGTGCCAGCAGCCAGGGAAGCGAGCAGTACTTC.

A single count supports this clonotype. This rearrangement joins TRBV12-3 or TRBV12-4 to TRBJ2-3, with unresolved D. CDR3 length: 14 amino acids. V lost 5 bases to trimming and J lost 4 bases, with 13 bases between them. CDR3 region: CASSPQVLADTQYF. The CDR3 region has the DNA TGTGCCAGCAGTCCCCAGGTGCTCGCAGATACGCAGTATTTT.

The chain combines TRBV12-3 or TRBV12-4 with TRBJ2-6; possible D gene TRBD2, 5 bases. The V end was cut by 3 bases, the J end by 1 base, with 13 bases between. This CDR3 has 17 residues. This CDR3 reads CASSFPAEGSGANVLTF. The DNA of the CDR3 is TGTGCCAGCAGTTTTCCGGCCGAGGGTTCTGGGGCCAACGTCCTGACTTTC.

This clonotype came up once. The CDR3 reads CSARDPVAPRETQYF. The CDR3 coding sequence is TGCAGTGCTAGAGATCCGGTGGCCCCAAGGGAGACCCAGTACTTC. The chain is built from TRBV20-1 and TRBJ2-5; D is unclear. The CDR3 has 15 residues. Trimming cost V 0 bases and J 5 bases, with 16 bases left between them. The germline V gene has CDR1 DFQATT and CDR2 SNEGSKA (reference sequence).

This chain joins TRBV29-1 and TRBJ2-1; D is undetermined. The CDR3 is 12 residues long. The germline CDR1 and CDR2 sequences are SQVTM and ANQGSEA. Trimming removed 7 bases from V and 10 bases from J, with 17 bases in between. CDR3 coding DNA: TGCAGCGCCCAGTTACGGTTCCGCGAGCAGTTCTTC. Translation gives CSAQLRFREQFF.

This clonotype was recorded only once. CDR3 coding DNA: TGTGCCCCCCCGCGGGCAGGGGCGAACACTGAAGCTTTCTTT. It yields the protein CAPPRAGANTEAFF. V usage is TRBV5-4 and J usage is TRBJ1-1; TRBD1 is a possible D gene (6 bases). CDR1 and CDR2 from the germline V gene are SGHNT and YYREEE (reference sequence). There are 14 residues in the CDR3. Trimming cost V 10 bases and J 1 base, with 17 bases left between them.

The chain has TRBV29-1 and TRBJ1-1; D perhaps matches TRBD1 (5 bases). Germline CDR1 SQVTM, CDR2 ANQGSEA. V shed 8 bases and J shed 5 bases, with 18 bases lying between them. CDR3 size: 13 residues. The CDR3 DNA reads TGCAGCTCCGAGCCAGGGTCGAGGACTGAAGCTTTCTTT. Protein product: CSSEPGSRTEAFF.

The rearrangement uses TRBV29-1 and TRBJ2-7; D unresolved. Germline V lookup: CDR1 SQVTM, CDR2 ANQGSEA. V was cut by 4 bases and J by 2 bases, with 9 bases left in between. There are 12 residues in the CDR3. The CDR3 spells CSVVFSTYEQYF. The DNA for the CDR3 is TGCAGCGTTGTTTTCAGCACCTACGAGCAGTACTTC.